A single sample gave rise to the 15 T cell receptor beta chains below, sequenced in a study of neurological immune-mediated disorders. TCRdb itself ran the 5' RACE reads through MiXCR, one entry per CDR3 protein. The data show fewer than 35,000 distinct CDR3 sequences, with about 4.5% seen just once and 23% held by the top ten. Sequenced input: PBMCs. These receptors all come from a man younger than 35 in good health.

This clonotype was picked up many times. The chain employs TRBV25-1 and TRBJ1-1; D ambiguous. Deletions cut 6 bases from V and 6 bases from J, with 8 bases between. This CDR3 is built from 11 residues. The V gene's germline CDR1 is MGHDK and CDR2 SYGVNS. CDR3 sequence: CASRHRSEAFF. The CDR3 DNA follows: TGTGCCAGCAGGCATCGCTCTGAAGCTTTCTTT.

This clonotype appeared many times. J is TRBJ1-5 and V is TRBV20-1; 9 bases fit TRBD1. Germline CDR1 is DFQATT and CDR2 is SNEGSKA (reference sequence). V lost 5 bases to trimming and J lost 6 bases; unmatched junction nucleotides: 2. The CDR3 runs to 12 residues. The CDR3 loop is CSAWDRVQPQHF. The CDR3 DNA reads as TGCAGTGCTTGGGACAGGGTTCAGCCCCAGCATTTT.

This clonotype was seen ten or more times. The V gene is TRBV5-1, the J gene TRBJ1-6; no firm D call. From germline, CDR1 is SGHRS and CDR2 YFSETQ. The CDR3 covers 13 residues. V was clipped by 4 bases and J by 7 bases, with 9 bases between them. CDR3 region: CASSQDDNSPLHF. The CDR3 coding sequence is TGCGCCAGCAGCCAGGACGACAATTCACCCCTCCACTTT.

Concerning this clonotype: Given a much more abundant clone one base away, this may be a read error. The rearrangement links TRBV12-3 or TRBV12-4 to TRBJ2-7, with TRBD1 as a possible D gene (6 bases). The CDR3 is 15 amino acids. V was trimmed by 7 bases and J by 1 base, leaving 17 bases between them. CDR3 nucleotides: TGTGCCAGCACCTCAGAACAGGGAAGTTCCTACGAGCAGTACTTC. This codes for CASTSEQGSSYEQYF.

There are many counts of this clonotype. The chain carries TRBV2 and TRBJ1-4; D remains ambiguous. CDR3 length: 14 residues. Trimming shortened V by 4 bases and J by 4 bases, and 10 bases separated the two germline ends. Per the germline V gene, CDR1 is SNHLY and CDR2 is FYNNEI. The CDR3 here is CASSGPGFNEKLFF. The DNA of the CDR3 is TGTGCCAGCAGTGGTCCGGGGTTTAATGAAAAACTGTTTTTT.

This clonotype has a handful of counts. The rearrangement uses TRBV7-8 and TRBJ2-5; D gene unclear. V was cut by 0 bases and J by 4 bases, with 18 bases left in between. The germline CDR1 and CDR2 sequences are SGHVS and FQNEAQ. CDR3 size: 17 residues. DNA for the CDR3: TGTGCCAGCAGCTTAGCTACCCTGATTATCTCAAGAGAGACCCAGTACTTC. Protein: CASSLATLIISRETQYF.

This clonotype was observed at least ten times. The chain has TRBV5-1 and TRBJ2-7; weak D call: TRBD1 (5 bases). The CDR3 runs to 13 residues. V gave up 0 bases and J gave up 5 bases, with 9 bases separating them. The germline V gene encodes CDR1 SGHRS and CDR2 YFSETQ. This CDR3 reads CASSLVGAHEQYF. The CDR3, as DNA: TGCGCCAGCAGCTTGGTAGGGGCCCACGAGCAGTACTTC.

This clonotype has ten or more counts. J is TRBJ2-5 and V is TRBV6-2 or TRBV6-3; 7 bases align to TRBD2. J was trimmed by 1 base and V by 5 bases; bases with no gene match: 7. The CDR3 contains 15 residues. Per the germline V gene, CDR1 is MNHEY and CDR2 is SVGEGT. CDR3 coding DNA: TGTGCCAGCAGTCCACTAGCGAGAATCCAAGAGACCCAGTACTTC. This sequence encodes CASSPLARIQETQYF.

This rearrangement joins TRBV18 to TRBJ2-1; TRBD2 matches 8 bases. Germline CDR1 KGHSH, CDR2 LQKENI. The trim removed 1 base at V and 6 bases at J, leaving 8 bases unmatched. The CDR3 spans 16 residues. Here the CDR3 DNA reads TGTGCCAGCTCACCACGGTTCGGGGGGGGCCTCAATGAGCAGTTCTTC. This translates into CASSPRFGGGLNEQFF.

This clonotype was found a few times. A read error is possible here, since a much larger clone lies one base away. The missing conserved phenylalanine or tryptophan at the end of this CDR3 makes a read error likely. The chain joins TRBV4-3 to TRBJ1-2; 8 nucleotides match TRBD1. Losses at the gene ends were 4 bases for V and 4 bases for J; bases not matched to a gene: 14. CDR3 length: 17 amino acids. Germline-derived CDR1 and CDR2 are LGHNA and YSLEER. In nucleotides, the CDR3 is TGCGCCAGCAGCCGAGAGGGTCCGGGACAGGCCTCCTATGGCTACACCTGC. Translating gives CASSREGPGQASYGYTC.

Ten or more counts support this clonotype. The CDR3 DNA is TGTGCCAGCGGAGGGCGGGGACTGAACACTGAAGCTTTCTTT. Translated: CASGGRGLNTEAFF. This chain joins TRBV18 and TRBJ1-1, with TRBD1 as a possible D gene (5 bases). The CDR3 is made up of 14 amino acids. Per germline, CDR1 KGHSH and CDR2 LQKENI. The germline V and J ends were trimmed by 8 bases and 0 bases, with 13 bases remaining between them.

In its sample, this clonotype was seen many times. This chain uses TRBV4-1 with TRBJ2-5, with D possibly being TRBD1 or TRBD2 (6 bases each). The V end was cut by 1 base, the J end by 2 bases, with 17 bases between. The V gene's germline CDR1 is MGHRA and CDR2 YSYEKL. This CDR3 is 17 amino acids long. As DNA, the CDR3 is TGCGCCAGCAGCCAAGTGGGAAGAGGGGGGTCGCAAGAGACCCAGTACTTC. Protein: CASSQVGRGGSQETQYF.

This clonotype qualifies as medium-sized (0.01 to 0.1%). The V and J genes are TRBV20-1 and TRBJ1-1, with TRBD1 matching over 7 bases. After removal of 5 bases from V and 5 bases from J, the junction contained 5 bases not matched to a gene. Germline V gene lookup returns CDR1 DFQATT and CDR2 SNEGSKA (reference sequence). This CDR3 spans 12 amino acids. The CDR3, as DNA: TGCAGTGCTTTCCAGGGGGTAACTGAAGCTTTCTTT. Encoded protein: CSAFQGVTEAFF.

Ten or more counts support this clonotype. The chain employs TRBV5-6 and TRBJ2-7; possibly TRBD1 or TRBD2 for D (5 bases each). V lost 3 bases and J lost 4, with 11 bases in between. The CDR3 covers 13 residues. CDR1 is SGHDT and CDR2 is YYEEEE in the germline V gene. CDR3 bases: TGTGCCAGCAGCTGGCCAGGGACGTACGAGCAGTACTTC. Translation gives CASSWPGTYEQYF.

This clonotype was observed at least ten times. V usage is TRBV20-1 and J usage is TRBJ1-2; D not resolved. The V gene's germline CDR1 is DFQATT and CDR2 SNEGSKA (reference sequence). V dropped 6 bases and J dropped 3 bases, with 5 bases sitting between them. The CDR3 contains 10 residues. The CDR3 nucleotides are TGCAGTGCCCAATACTATGGCTACACCTTC. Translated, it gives CSAQYYGYTF.